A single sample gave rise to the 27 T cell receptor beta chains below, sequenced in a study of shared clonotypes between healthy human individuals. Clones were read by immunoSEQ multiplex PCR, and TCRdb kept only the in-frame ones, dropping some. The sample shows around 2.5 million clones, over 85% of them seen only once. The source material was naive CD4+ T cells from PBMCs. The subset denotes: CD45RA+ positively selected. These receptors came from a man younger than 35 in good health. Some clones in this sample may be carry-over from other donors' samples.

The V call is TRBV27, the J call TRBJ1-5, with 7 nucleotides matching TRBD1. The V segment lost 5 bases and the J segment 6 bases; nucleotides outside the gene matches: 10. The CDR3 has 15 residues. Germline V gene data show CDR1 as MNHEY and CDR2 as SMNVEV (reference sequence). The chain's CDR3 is CASSPSIRGSQPQHF. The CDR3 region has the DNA TGTGCCAGCAGTCCGTCGATCAGGGGGTCTCAGCCCCAGCATTTT.

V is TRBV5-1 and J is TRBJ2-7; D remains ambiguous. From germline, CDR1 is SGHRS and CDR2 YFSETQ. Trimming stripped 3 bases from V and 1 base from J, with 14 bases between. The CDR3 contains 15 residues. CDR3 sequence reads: CASSSEIGRSYEQYF. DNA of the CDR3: TGCGCCAGCAGCTCTGAAATTGGACGGTCCTACGAGCAGTACTTC.

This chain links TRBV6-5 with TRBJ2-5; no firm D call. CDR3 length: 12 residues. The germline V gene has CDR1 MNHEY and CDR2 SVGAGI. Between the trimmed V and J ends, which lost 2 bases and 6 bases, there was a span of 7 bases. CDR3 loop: CASSYGRQTQYF. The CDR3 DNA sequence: TGTGCCAGCAGTTACGGGCGACAGACCCAGTACTTC.

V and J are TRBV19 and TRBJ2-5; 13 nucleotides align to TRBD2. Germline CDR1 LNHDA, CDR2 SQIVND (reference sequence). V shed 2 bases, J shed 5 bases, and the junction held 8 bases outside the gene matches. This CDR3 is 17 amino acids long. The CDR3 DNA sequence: TGTGCCAGTAGTATATCCCCGGCGACTAGCGGGAGGGAGACCCAGTACTTC. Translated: CASSISPATSGRETQYF.

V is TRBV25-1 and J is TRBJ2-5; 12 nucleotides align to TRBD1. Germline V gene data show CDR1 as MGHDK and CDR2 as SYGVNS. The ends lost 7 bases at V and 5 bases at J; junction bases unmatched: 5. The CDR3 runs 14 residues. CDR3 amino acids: CASNGDRGPETQYF. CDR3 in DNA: TGTGCCAGCAATGGGGACAGGGGGCCGGAGACCCAGTACTTC.

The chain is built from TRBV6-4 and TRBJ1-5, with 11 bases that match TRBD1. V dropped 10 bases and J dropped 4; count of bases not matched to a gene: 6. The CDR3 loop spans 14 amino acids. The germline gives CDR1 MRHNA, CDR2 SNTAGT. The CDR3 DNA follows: TGTGCCATTAGGGACAGGGGGGCTAATCAGCCCCAGCATTTT. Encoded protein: CAIRDRGANQPQHF.

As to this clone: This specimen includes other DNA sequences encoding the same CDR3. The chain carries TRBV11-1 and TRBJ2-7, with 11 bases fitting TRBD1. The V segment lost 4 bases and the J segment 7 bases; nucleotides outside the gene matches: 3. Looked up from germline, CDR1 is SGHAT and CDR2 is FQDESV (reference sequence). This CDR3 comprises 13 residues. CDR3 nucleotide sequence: TGTGCCAGCAGCTCCGGGACAGGGGGAGAGCAGTACTTC. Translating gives CASSSGTGGEQYF.

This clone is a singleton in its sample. The CDR3 DNA sequence: TGTGCCAGTACCCCCCTCGGACAGGGAACCTACAATGAGCAGTTCTTC. Its translation is CASTPLGQGTYNEQFF. V gene TRBV19 combines with J gene TRBJ2-1, with 8 bases lining up with TRBD1. The ends lost 7 bases at V and 2 bases at J; junction bases unmatched: 10. Germline loops: CDR1 LNHDA, CDR2 SQIVND (reference sequence). The CDR3 spans 16 residues.

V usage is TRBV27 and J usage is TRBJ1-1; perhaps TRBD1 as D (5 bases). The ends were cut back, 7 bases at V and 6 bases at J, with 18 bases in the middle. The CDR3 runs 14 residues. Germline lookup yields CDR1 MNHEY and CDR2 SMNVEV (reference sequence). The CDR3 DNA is TGTGCCAGCATTCCTAGTTGGGGGGTAGCTGAAGCTTTCTTT. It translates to CASIPSWGVAEAFF.

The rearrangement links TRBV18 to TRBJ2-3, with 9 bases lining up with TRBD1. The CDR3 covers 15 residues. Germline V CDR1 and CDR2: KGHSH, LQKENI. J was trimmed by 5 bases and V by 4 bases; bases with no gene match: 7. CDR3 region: CASSRNRDREDTQYF. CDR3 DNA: TGTGCCAGCTCACGAAACCGGGACAGGGAAGATACGCAGTATTTT. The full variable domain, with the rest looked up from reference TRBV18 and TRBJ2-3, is NAGVMQNPRHLVRRRGQEARLRCSPMKGHSHVYWYRQLPEEGLKFMVYLQKENIIDESGMPKERFSAEFPKEGPSILRIQQVVRGDSAAYFCASSRNRDREDTQYFGPGTRLTVL.

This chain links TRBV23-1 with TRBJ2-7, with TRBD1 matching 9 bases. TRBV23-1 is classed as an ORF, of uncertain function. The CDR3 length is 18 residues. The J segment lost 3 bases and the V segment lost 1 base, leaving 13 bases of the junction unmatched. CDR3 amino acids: CASSQLELGGTGSYEQYF. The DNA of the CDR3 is TGCGCCAGCAGTCAATTGGAGCTCGGCGGGACAGGGAGCTACGAGCAGTACTTC.

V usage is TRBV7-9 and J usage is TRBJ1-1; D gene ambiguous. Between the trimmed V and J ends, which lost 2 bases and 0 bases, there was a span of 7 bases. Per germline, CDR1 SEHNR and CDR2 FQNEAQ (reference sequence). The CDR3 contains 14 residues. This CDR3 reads CASSLFLVNTEAFF. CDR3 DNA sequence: TGTGCCAGCAGCTTATTTCTGGTGAACACTGAAGCTTTCTTT.

The CDR3: CASAREYEQYF. CDR3 sequence (DNA): TGCGCCAGCGCCAGGGAATACGAGCAGTACTTC. This chain connects TRBV5-1 to TRBJ2-7; weak D call: TRBD1 (5 bases). Germline V gives CDR1 SGHRS, CDR2 YFSETQ. CDR3 length equals 11 residues. V was pared by 7 bases and J by 4 bases, with 9 bases between.

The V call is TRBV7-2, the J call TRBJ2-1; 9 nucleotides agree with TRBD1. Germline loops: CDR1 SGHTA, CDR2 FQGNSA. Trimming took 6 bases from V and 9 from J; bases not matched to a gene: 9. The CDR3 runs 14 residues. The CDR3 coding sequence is TGTGCCAGCAGAGGAGGGACAGGGAGCTTTGAGCAGTTCTTC. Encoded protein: CASRGGTGSFEQFF.

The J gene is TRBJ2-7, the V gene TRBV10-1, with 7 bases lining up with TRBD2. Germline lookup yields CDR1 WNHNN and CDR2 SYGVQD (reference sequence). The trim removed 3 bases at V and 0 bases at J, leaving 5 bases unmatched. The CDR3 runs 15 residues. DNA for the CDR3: TGCGCCAGCAGTGAATGGACTAGTGCCTCCTACGAGCAGTACTTC. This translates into CASSEWTSASYEQYF.

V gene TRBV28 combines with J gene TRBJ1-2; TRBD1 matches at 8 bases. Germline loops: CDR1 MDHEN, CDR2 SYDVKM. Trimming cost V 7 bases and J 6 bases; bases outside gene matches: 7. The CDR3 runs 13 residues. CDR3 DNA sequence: TGTGCCAGCACCTGGACAGGGATGGATGGCTACACCTTC. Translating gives CASTWTGMDGYTF.

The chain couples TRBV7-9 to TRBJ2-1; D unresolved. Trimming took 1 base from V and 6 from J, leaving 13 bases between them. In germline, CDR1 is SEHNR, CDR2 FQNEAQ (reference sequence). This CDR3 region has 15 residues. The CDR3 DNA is TGTGCCAGCAGCTTAGGCGGTGGAAATCGCAATGAGCAGTTCTTC. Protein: CASSLGGGNRNEQFF. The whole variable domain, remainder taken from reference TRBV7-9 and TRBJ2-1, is DTGVSQNPRHKITKRGQNVTFRCDPISEHNRLYWYRQTLGQGPEFLTYFQNEAQLEKSRLLSDRFSAERPKGSFSTLEIQRTEQGDSAMYLCASSLGGGNRNEQFFGPGTRLTVL.

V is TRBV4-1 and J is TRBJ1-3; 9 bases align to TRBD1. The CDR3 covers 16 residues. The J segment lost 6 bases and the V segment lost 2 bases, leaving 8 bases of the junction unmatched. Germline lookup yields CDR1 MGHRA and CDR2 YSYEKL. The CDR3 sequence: CASSQPGQGRANTIYF. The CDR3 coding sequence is TGCGCCAGCAGCCAACCGGGACAGGGCAGAGCAAACACCATATATTTT.

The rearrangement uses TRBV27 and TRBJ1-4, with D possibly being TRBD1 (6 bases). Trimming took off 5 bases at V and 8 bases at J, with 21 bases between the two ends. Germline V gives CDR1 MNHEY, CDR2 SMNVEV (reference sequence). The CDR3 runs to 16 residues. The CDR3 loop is CASSTPAGGSGEKLFF. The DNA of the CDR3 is TGTGCCAGCAGTACCCCCGCGGGGGGCTCGGGAGAAAAACTGTTTTTT.

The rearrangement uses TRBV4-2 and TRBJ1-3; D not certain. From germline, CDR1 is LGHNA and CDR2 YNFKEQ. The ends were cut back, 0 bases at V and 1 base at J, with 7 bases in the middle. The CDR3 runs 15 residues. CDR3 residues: CASSQDRQSGNTIYF. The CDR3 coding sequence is TGTGCCAGCAGCCAAGACCGGCAGTCTGGAAACACCATATATTTT.

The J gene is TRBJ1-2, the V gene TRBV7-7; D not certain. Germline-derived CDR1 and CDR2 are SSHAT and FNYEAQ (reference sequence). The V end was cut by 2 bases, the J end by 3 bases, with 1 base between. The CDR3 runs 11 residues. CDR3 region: CASSLYYGYTF. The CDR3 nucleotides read TGTGCCAGCAGCTTATACTATGGCTACACCTTC.

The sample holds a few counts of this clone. In DNA form, the CDR3 reads TGTGCCAGTTCATCAGACAGTTCCAATCAGCCCCAGCATTTT. Protein sequence: CASSSDSSNQPQHF. This chain uses TRBV19 with TRBJ1-5, with D tentatively TRBD1 (5 bases). The germline CDR1 and CDR2 sequences are LNHDA and SQIVND (reference sequence). Trimming took off 8 bases at V and 3 bases at J, with 14 bases between the two ends. The CDR3 sequence is 14 residues long.

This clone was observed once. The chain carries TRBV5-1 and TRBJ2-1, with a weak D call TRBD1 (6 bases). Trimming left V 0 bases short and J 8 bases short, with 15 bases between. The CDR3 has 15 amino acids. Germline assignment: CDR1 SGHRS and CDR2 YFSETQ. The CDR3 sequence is CASSLALGRGYEQFF. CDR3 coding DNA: TGCGCCAGCAGCTTGGCTTTAGGCAGGGGTTATGAGCAGTTCTTC.

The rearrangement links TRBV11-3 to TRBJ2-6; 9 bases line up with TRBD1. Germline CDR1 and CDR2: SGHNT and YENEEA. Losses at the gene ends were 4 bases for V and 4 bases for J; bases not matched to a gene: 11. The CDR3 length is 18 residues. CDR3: CASSSGTGKGGGANVLTF. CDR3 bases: TGTGCCAGCAGCTCCGGGACAGGGAAGGGCGGAGGGGCCAACGTCCTGACTTTC.

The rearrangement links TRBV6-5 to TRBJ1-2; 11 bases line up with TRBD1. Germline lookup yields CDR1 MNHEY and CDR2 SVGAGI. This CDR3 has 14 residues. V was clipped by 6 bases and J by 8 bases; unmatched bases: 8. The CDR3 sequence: CASRRGQGARGYTF. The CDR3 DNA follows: TGTGCCAGCAGGCGTGGACAGGGGGCGCGAGGCTACACCTTC.

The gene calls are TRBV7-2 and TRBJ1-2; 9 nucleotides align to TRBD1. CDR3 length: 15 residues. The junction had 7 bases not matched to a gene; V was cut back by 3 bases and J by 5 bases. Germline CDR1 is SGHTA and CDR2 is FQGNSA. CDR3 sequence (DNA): TGTGCCAGCAGCTTTTCCTTGACAGGGGGTTATGGCTACACCTTC. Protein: CASSFSLTGGYGYTF.

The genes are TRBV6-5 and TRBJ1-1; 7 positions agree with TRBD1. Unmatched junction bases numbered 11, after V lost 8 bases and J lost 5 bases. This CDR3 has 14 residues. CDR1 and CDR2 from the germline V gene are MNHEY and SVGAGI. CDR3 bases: TGTGCCAGCCTTGGGAAGGGGGCGATTACTGAAGCTTTCTTT. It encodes CASLGKGAITEAFF.